Listed below are T cell receptor beta chains from one sample, sequenced in a study of identifying expanded T cells in peripheral blood. Only in-frame clones appear in the TCRdb table, and some are missing; sequencing was by immunoSEQ multiplex PCR. The repertoire holds about 81,000 clones, 84% seen once, with about 18% in the top ten. The sample was blood. The origin of the receptors is a person between 18 and 75 years old in good health. The CDR3 runs from the conserved cysteine through the conserved F or W. Fields, in order: V gene, J gene, clone size, CDR3 length, D gene, CDR3 DNA, CDR3 protein. The D gene is left open where the match is weak. Size values are once, few and many counts, or a class for expanded clones, and some rows have none.

>TRBV7-8|TRBJ2-5|-|12|-
TGTGCCAGCAGCCTCCACAGGGAGACCCAGTACTTC
CASSLHRETQYF
>TRBV28|TRBJ2-7|many|16|-
TGTGCCAGCAGTTTACAGCTGGGACACGGCTCCTACGAGCAGTACTTC
CASSLQLGHGSYEQYF
>TRBV28|TRBJ1-2|-|11|-
TGTGCCAGCAGTTGGTTAGGCGGCTACACCTTC
CASSWLGGYTF
>TRBV7-2|TRBJ2-2|-|16|TRBD2
TGTGCCAGCAGCTTAGTCGGGACTAGCAACACCGGGGAGCTGTTTTTT
CASSLVGTSNTGELFF
>TRBV11-1|TRBJ2-1|-|18|-
TGTGCCAGCAGCTTAGGGAAGAAGACGCAGAGCTCCTACAATGAGCAGTTCTTC
CASSLGKKTQSSYNEQFF
>TRBV9|TRBJ1-1|-|13|-
TGTGCCAGCAGCCCAGAGGTAAACACTGAAGCTTTCTTT
CASSPEVNTEAFF
>TRBV5-1|TRBJ2-7|-|16|TRBD1
TGCGCCAGCAGCTGGACCCAGGACAGGGGGCAATACGAGCAGTACTTC
CASSWTQDRGQYEQYF
>TRBV9|TRBJ2-7|-|14|-
TGTGCCAGCAGCGTAGACGGAGCCCCCTACGAGCAGTACTTC
CASSVDGAPYEQYF
>TRBV7-2|TRBJ2-1|-|14|-
TGTGCCAGCAGCTTAGTTTCCAGCAACAATGAGCAGTTCTTC
CASSLVSSNNEQFF
>TRBV30|TRBJ2-5|-|14|-
TGTGCCTGGAGTCCGACCAAAGGGGGAGGCGCCCAGTACTTC
CAWSPTKGGGAQYF
>TRBV7-7|TRBJ2-2|-|15|-
TGTGCTAGCAGGACCGGAGGACAGAACACCGGGGAGCTGTTTTTT
CASRTGGQNTGELFF
>TRBV7-3|TRBJ2-1|-|15|TRBD1
TGTGCCAGCAGCCAGACAGGGGCCCCATACAATGAGCAGTTCTTC
CASSQTGAPYNEQFF
>TRBV2|TRBJ2-2|-|12|-
TGTGCCAGCAGTCGGGACACCGGGGAGCCAATTTTT
CASSRDTGEPIF
>TRBV9|TRBJ2-2|once|11|-
TGTGCCAGCCCTCAGGCCGGGGAGCTGTTTTTT
CASPQAGELFF
>TRBV5-1|TRBJ1-3|-|13|-
TGCGCCAGCGGAAGGACTTCTGGAAACACCATATATTTT
CASGRTSGNTIYF
>TRBV7-3|TRBJ2-2|-|16|-
TGTGCCAGCAGCTTCGGTCTAGCTGGGGTCACCGGGGAGCTGTTTTTT
CASSFGLAGVTGELFF
>TRBV18|TRBJ2-7|-|14|TRBD2
TGTGCCAGCTCCCCCGGGACTAGGTCCTACGAGCAGTACTTC
CASSPGTRSYEQYF
>TRBV13|TRBJ2-3|-|14|-
TGTGCCAGCAGCTTCGGGATGAGCACAGATACGCAGTATTTT
CASSFGMSTDTQYF
>TRBV7-2|TRBJ2-3|-|15|-
TGTGCCAGCAGCGAGTCCCTAAGGGTCACAGATACGCAGTATTTT
CASSESLRVTDTQYF
>TRBV5-6|TRBJ2-3|few|17|TRBD1
TGTGCCAGCAGCTTGGCCCGTGCAGGGGGCGTCCCAGATACGCAGTATTTT
CASSLARAGGVPDTQYF
>TRBV5-1|TRBJ2-3|-|18|TRBD2
TGCGCCAGCAGCCCCGAGGGACTAGCGGGAGGTGAGGTAGATACGCAGTATTTT
CASSPEGLAGGEVDTQYF
>TRBV5-1|TRBJ2-5|-|14|-
TGCGCCAGCACGCAGCTTGTCTACCAAGAGACCCAGTACTTC
CASTQLVYQETQYF
>TRBV28|TRBJ1-5|-|15|TRBD1
TGTGCCAGCAGCCCGGGACAGGGGCTAAATCAGCCCCAGCATTTT
CASSPGQGLNQPQHF
>TRBV10-3|TRBJ1-2|once|12|TRBD1
TGTGCCATCAGGACAGGGGGCGCTGGCTACACCTTC
CAIRTGGAGYTF
>TRBV6-5|TRBJ2-3|-|15|TRBD2
TGTGCCAGCAGTCAGCTAGCGGGAGTTACAGATACGCAGTATTTT
CASSQLAGVTDTQYF
>TRBV4-2|TRBJ2-4|-|18|-
TGTGCCAGCAGCCAAGATAGGGGATACGGACAGTACGAAAACATTCAGTACTTC
CASSQDRGYGQYENIQYF
>TRBV7-3|TRBJ1-2|-|13|-
TGTGCCAGCAGTCCCGACGGCTATGGAGGCTACACCTTC
CASSPDGYGGYTF
>TRBV9|TRBJ2-1|-|16|TRBD2
TGTGCCAGCAGCACAAGGCGGGAGGGTCCCTACAATGAGCAGTTCTTC
CASSTRREGPYNEQFF
>TRBV9|TRBJ1-5|-|14|TRBD1
TGTGCCAGCAGCGTAGGGACAGGGGATCAGCCCCAGCATTTT
CASSVGTGDQPQHF
>TRBV11-2|TRBJ2-7|-|16|-
TGTGCCAGCAGCGTATCAACAGGGGAGGGTCGCCTCGAGCAGTACTTC
CASSVSTGEGRLEQYF
>TRBV5-6|TRBJ2-7|-|14|-
TGTGCCAGCAGCTTATCGAGCGGGCCGTACGAGCAGTACTTC
CASSLSSGPYEQYF
>TRBV10-3|TRBJ2-3|-|14|-
TGTGCCATCAGTGAGTCGGGTGGGCTAGATACGCAGTATTTT
CAISESGGLDTQYF
>TRBV27|TRBJ2-7|-|18|TRBD2
TGTGCCAGCAGTTTTCGGCGCGGACTAGCGGGAAGCTCCTACGAGCAGTACTTC
CASSFRRGLAGSSYEQYF
>TRBV6-5|TRBJ1-2|-|13|-
TGTGCCAGCAGACGTAGCAGGTCCTATGGCTACACCTTC
CASRRSRSYGYTF
>TRBV7-8|TRBJ2-7|-|14|-
TGTGCCAGCAGCTTAGTCAAGGGGACGGGGGAGCAGTACTTC
CASSLVKGTGEQYF
>TRBV28|TRBJ2-7|-|11|-
TGTGCCAGCAGTTTACGCTACGAGCAGTACTTC
CASSLRYEQYF
>TRBV7-2|TRBJ2-7|-|12|-
TGTGCCAGCAGCTTAGAGCGTGGTGAGCAGTACTTC
CASSLERGEQYF
>TRBV4-3|TRBJ1-5|few|15|-
TGCGCCAGCAGCCAAGATTGGGCAGGGGCTATGCCCCAGCATTTT
CASSQDWAGAMPQHF
>TRBV9|TRBJ2-1|few|14|-
TGTGCCAGCAGCCCCCGGACTGGGGACAATGAGCAGTTCTTC
CASSPRTGDNEQFF
>TRBV19|TRBJ2-1|few|16|TRBD2
TGTGCCAGTGTCCCCTCTAAAGCGGGAGGGGACAATGAGCAGTTCTTC
CASVPSKAGGDNEQFF
>TRBV7-2|TRBJ2-7|-|14|TRBD2
TGTGCCAGCAGCTTAACTAGCGGGAGACTCGAGCAGTACTTC
CASSLTSGRLEQYF